The text below deals with one T cell receptor (beta chain). This clonotype was observed many times. Its recognized antigen is unknown. Base qualities were left out, and no much larger clone turns up one base away. The CDR3 spans 16 residues, from the cysteine through the phenylalanine. Only CDR3 DNA is held: 48 bases, read in frame from base 1. CDR1 and CDR2 (LGHNA, YNFKEQ) derive from the germline V gene. Between the V and J ends, shortened by 3 bases and 6 bases respectively, the junction contains 21 bases. This sample's time point label indicates: before trial treatment. Donors were enrolled in RACIN, a single-arm phase I dose-escalation trial in which nivolumab, ipilimumab, aspirin, low-dose cyclophosphamide and low-dose radiotherapy were combined. Patients with advanced, TIL-negative solid tumors were considered eligible. Data came from an Illumina HiSeq 2500. Superscript III and a set of TRAV- and TRBV-specific primers were used to synthesize first-strand cDNA, so that both TCRalpha and TCRbeta chains were covered. An approximately 20-cycle PCR with Phusion amplified the TCRs, pairing a constant-region primer with the adapter that was attached to the V primers. The isolated mRNA was amplified using the MessageAmp II aRNA Amplification Kit, with in vitro transcription performed for approximately 16 hours at 37 degrees C. mRNA for TCR sequencing was isolated with the Dynabeads mRNA DIRECT Purification Kit. A second roughly 27-cycle Phusion PCR added indexed Illumina adapters, and products were purified with AMPure XP beads. From the authors' description of their analysis: Using custom Perl scripts, TCR sequences that encoded the same protein were pooled, out-of-frame sequences were dropped, and the abundance of each clonotype was calculated. Any TCR sequence backed by just one read was left out of the analysis. Among the metrics used to describe the repertoires were Shannon entropy, Gini index, clonality, richness, and the frequency of TCRs shared between repertoires. The public reads were quality trimmed at Q25 with fastp and then assembled into clones with MiXCR by TCRdb, keeping productive beta chains. All rows with the same CDR3 protein become a single entry with the most common DNA and genes. The V and J calls shown here were made by TCRdb, not taken from the authors' results. This sample gives tens of thousands of distinct CDR3 sequences in total; less than 35% of them show up just once. The top ten hold approximately 10% of the sample.

This entry comes from a study of low-dose radiotherapy and immunotherapy resistance in tumors (dated by TCRdb to between 2021 and 2024). Background on the whole study: In Cohort 1, 0.5 Gy per fraction was delivered every 2 weeks, and a total PTV dose of 6.5 Gy was prescribed. Cohort 2 received 1 Gy per fraction every two weeks, with a total of 13 Gy over 26 weeks. Patients were given nivolumab as a 240 mg flat dose every two weeks and ipilimumab at 1 mg/kg every six weeks, with both drugs delivered intravenously. Intravenous cyclophosphamide at 200 mg/m2 was administered every two weeks, one day ahead of each radiation and immunotherapy administration. Starting on cycle 1 day 1, patients took 300 mg of aspirin by mouth once a day for four cycles. No randomization into treatment groups was done for the people taking part in the trial. Eight patients were included in the translational analysis, namely three from the first dose cohort plus the first five from the second dose cohort.

Specimen: PBMCs, collected before treatment. This clonotype was sampled from a female donor with ovarian cancer. The chain was built from TRBV4-2 and TRBJ2-7; a tentative D match to TRBD2 spans 5 bases. The bases read TGTGCCAGCAGCCAGTCTCCGGGATCGCCGGCCCCCGAGCAGTACTTC. The resulting protein is CASSQSPGSPAPEQYF.